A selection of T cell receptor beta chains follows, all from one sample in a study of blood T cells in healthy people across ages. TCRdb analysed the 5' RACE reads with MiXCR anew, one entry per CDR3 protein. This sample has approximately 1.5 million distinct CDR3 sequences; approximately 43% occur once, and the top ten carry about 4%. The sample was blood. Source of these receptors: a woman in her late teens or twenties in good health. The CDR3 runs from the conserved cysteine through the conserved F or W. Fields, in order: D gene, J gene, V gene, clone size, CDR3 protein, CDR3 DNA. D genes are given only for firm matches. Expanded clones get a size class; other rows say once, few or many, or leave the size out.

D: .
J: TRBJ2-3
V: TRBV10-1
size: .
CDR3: CASIDPGGPRLDTQYF
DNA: TGCGCCAGCATAGACCCAGGGGGGCCTCGATTAGATACGCAGTATTTT

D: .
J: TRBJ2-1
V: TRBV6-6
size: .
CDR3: CASRAPVDNEQFF
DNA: TGTGCCAGCAGGGCCCCGGTAGACAATGAGCAGTTCTTC

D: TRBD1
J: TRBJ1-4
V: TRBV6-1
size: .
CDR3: CASVQGASNEKLFF
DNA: TGTGCCAGCGTTCAGGGGGCGTCTAATGAAAAACTGTTTTTT

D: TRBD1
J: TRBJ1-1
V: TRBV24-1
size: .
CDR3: CATAGGGTEAFF
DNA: TGTGCCACGGCAGGGGGTGGGACTGAAGCTTTCTTT

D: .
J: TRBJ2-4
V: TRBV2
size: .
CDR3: CASTERSQPLAKNIQYF
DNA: TGTGCCAGCACCGAGAGGTCTCAGCCGTTAGCCAAAAACATTCAGTACTTC

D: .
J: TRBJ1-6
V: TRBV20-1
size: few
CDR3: CSASQTGRNNSPLHF
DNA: TGCAGTGCCTCCCAAACAGGGCGGAATAATTCACCCCTCCACTTT

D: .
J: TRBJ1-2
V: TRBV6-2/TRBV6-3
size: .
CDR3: CASRSHIGGLPYGYTF
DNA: TGTGCCAGCAGATCCCACATCGGGGGCCTCCCCTATGGCTACACCTTC

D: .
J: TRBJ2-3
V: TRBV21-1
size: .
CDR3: CATYTDTQYF
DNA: TGTGCCACCTACACAGATACGCAGTATTTT

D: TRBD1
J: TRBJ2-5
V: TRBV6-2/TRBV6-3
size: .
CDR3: CASSYLEEGAETQYF
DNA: TGTGCCAGCAGTTACCTCGAAGAGGGGGCAGAGACCCAGTACTTC

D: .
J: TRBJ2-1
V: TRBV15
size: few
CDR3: CATSNGWGSSYNEQFF
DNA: TGTGCCACCAGTAACGGCTGGGGGAGCTCCTACAATGAGCAGTTCTTC

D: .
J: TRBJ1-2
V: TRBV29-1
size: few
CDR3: CSAITGKDDGYTF
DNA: TGCAGCGCTATCACAGGGAAGGACGACGGCTACACCTTC

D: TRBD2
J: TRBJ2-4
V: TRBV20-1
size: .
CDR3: CRARTSGRRNIQYF
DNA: TGCAGGGCTAGGACTAGCGGGAGGAGGAACATTCAGTACTTC

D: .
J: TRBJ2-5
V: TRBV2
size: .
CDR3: CATQGWGETQYF
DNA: TGTGCCACCCAGGGTTGGGGAGAGACCCAGTACTTC

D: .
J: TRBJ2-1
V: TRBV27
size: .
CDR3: CASRLPGYEQFF
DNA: TGTGCCAGCAGATTGCCGGGGTATGAGCAGTTCTTC

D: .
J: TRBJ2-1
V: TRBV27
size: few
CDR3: CASCMRGPAWEQFF
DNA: TGTGCCAGCTGTATGCGGGGGCCCGCATGGGAGCAGTTCTTC

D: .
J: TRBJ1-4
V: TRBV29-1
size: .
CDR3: CSVQDGPNEKLFF
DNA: TGCAGCGTCCAAGACGGCCCCAATGAAAAACTGTTTTTT

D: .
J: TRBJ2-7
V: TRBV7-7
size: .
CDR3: CASSLRLGDYEQYF
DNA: TGTGCTAGCAGCTTGAGGCTGGGGGACTACGAGCAGTACTTC

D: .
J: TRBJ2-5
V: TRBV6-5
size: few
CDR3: CASICVGNRNQETQYF
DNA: TGTGCCAGCATTTGCGTTGGGAACAGAAACCAAGAGACCCAGTACTTC

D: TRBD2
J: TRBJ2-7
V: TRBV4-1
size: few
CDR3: CASSLRTSATYEQYF
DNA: TGCGCCAGCAGCCTCCGGACTAGCGCGACCTACGAGCAGTACTTC

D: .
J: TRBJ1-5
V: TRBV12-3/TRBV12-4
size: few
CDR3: CASTHQPQHF
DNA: TGTGCCAGCACCCATCAACCCCAGCATTTT

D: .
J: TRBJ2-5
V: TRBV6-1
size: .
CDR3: CASSERSLKTQYF
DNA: TGTGCCAGCAGTGAACGCTCTTTGAAGACCCAGTACTTC

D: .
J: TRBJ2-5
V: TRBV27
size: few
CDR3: CASSSEGGETQYF
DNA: TGTGCCAGCAGCTCAGAGGGGGGGGAGACCCAGTACTTC

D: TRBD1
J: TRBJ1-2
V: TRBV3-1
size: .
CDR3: CASSPSLSGGRNGYTF
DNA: TGTGCCAGCAGCCCGTCTCTTTCAGGGGGCCGAAATGGCTACACCTTC

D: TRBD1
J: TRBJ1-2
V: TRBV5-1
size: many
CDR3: CASSDPGQGDYGYTF
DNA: TGCGCCAGCAGCGATCCGGGACAGGGTGACTATGGCTACACCTTC

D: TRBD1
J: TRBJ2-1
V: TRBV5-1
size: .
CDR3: CASGFTTGTYNEQFF
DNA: TGCGCCAGCGGCTTCACGACAGGGACATACAATGAGCAGTTCTTC

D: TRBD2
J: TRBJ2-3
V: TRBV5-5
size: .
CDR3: CASSLDRGGRDTQYF
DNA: TGTGCCAGCAGCTTGGACCGGGGGGGCCGGGATACGCAGTATTTT

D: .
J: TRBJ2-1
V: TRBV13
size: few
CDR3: CASSSVTGTGVNEQFF
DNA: TGTGCCAGCAGCTCCGTAACAGGGACGGGCGTTAATGAGCAGTTCTTC